These T cell receptor beta chains were read from a single sample in a study of monozygotic twins with inflammatory bowel disease. From its re-call of the 5' RACE reads, TCRdb lists each CDR3 protein once, without DNA. The sample table includes fewer than 400,000 distinct CDR3 sequences. The sample was blood. The receptors were gathered from a human donor with ulcerative colitis or Crohn's disease, or a healthy co-twin of an affected twin (not recorded which). Each CDR3 is given with its conserved first and last residue.

j_call | v_call | cdr3_aa
TRBJ2-7 | TRBV20-1 | CSASWLIGRHSSYEQYF
TRBJ2-1 | TRBV10-3 | CAISSPRDRGSNEQFF
TRBJ2-1 | TRBV5-1 | CASSVTGTGYNEQFF
TRBJ2-3 | TRBV5-1 | CASDNPFRTDTQYF
TRBJ2-3 | TRBV20-1 | CSAFHPITRDGSTDTQYF
TRBJ2-1 | TRBV7-3 | CASSRYSAPRDEQFF
TRBJ2-7 | TRBV7-6 | CASSQPTGTGHYEQYF
TRBJ1-4 | TRBV7-2 | CASSHFYAANEKLFF
TRBJ2-2 | TRBV12-3/TRBV12-4 | CASSFISGSGTGELFF
TRBJ2-3 | TRBV6-5 | CASSYVQGRTDTQYF